The entry below gives a single T cell receptor beta chain sequence along with its context. Germline-derived CDR1 and CDR2 are KGHSH and LQKENI. CDR3 length: 16 residues. V lost 7 bases and J lost 1; bases outside the gene matches: 9. This sample is drawn from a study of blood T cell repertoires in COVID-19. Study summary: The United States, Italy and Spain provided the acute and convalescent COVID-19 samples. T cells, B-cell-depleted T cells, or PBMCs provided the cDNA or gDNA that served as material.

Under the authors' procedure: How many nucleated cells were present was estimated from reference gene primer amplification. Sequencing used immunoSEQ multiplex PCR; TCRdb keeps in-frame clones, though not all of them. V and J calls and clone size are as listed in that table; D and trimming were resolved from the DNA. The data show around 72,000 clones, about nine tenths seen once. The material sequenced was peripheral blood. This chain joins TRBV18 and TRBJ2-2, with TRBD1 matching over 7 bases. The sequence was obtained from a woman aged 45-60 years with acute or convalescent COVID-19. The CDR3 region is CASYPRGGVNTGELFF. The CDR3 DNA follows: TGTGCCAGCTATCCACGAGGGGGCGTGAACACCGGGGAGCTGTTTTTT.